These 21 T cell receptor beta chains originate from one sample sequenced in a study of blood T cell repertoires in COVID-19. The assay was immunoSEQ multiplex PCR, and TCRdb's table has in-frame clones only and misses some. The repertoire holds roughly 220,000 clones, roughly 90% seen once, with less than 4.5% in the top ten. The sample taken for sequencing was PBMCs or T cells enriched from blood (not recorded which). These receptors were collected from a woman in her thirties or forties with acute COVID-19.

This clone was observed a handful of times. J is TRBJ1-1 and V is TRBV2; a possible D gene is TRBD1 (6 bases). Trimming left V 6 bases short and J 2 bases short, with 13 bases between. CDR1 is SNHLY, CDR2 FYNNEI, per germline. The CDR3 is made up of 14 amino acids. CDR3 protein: CASRRTELNTEAFF. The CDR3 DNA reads TGTGCCAGCAGACGGACAGAGCTAAACACTGAAGCTTTCTTT. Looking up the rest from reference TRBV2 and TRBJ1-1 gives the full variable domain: EPEVTQTPSHQVTQMGQEVILRCVPISNHLYFYWYRQILGQKVEFLVSFYNNEISEKSEIFDDQFSVERPDGSNFTLKIRSTKLEDSAMYFCASRRTELNTEAFFGQGTRLTVV.

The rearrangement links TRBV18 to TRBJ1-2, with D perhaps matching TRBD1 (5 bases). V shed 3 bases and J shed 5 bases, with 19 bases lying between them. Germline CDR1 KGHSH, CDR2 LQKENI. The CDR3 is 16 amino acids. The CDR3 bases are TGTGCCAGCTCACCCTCGGGGGAGGGCCAATGGTATGGCTACACCTTC. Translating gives CASSPSGEGQWYGYTF.

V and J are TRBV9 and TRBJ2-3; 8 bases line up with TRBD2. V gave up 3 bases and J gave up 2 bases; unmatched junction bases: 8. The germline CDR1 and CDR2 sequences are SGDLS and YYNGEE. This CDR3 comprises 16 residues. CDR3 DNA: TGTGCCAGCAGCGCAAGCGGGGGTTCCTACACAGATACGCAGTATTTT. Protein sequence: CASSASGGSYTDTQYF.

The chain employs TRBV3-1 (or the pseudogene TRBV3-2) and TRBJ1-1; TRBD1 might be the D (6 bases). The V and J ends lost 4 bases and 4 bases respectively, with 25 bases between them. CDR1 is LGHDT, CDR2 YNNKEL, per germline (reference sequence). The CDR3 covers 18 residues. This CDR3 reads CASSRQPLQGGQITEAFF. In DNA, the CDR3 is TGTGCCAGCAGCCGCCAACCCTTACAGGGAGGGCAGATCACTGAAGCTTTCTTT.

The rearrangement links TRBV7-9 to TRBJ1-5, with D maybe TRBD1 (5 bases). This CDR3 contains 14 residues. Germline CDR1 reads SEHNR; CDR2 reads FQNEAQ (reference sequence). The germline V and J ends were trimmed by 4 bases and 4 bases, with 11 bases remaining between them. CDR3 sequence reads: CASSSSGMNQPQHF. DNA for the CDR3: TGTGCCAGCAGCTCTTCAGGGATGAATCAGCCCCAGCATTTT.

In DNA, the CDR3 is TGTGCCAGCAGCAAACGACCTCGGACTAGCGGGGGAGACAATGAGCAGTTCTTC. It yields the protein CASSKRPRTSGGDNEQFF. The chain is built from TRBV7-2 and TRBJ2-1; 13 bases align to TRBD2. Germline CDR1 reads SGHTA; CDR2 reads FQGNSA. The junction had 12 bases not matched to a gene; V was cut back by 5 bases and J by 5 bases. The CDR3 is 18 residues long.

CDR3 sequence: CASSLRVQSNTEAFF. The CDR3 DNA sequence: TGTGCCAGCAGCTTAAGAGTACAGTCGAACACTGAAGCTTTCTTT. The chain couples TRBV7-2 to TRBJ1-1; D is unresolved. The CDR3 length is 15 residues. Germline V gives CDR1 SGHTA, CDR2 FQGNSA. Trimming pared 2 bases from V and 1 base from J, leaving 11 bases between.

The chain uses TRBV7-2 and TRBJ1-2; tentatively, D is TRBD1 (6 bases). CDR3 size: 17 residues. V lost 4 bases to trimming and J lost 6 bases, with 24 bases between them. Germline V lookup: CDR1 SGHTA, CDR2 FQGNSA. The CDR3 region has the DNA TGTGCCAGCAGCTCCTCTCCGTTCGGGGGGCTTCGGGATGGCTACACCTTC. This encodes CASSSSPFGGLRDGYTF.

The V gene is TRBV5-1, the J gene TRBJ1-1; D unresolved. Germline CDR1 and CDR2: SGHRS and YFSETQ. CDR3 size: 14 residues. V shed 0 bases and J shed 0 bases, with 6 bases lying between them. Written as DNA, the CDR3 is TGCGCCAGCAGCTTGGACAGTTTGAACACTGAAGCTTTCTTT. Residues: CASSLDSLNTEAFF. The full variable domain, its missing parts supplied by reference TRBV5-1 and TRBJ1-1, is KAGVTQTPRYLIKTRGQQVTLSCSPISGHRSVSWYQQTPGQGLQFLFEYFSETQRNKGNFPGRFSGRQFSNSRSEMNVSTLELGDSALYLCASSLDSLNTEAFFGQGTRLTVV.

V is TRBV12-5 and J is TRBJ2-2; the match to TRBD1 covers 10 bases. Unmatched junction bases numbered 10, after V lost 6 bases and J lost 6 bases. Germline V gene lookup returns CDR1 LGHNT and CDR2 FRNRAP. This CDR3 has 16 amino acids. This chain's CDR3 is CASGAPADRGPGELFF. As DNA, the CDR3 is TGTGCTAGTGGCGCCCCCGCCGACAGGGGGCCCGGGGAGCTGTTTTTT.

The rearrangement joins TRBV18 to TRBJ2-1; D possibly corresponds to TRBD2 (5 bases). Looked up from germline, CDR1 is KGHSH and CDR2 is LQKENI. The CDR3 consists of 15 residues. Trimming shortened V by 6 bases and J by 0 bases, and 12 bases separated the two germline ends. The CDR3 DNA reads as TGTGCCAGCTCCGGCGGACTCAGCTCCTACAATGAGCAGTTCTTC. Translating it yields CASSGGLSSYNEQFF. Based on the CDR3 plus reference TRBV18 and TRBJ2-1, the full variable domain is NAGVMQNPRHLVRRRGQEARLRCSPMKGHSHVYWYRQLPEEGLKFMVYLQKENIIDESGMPKERFSAEFPKEGPSILRIQQVVRGDSAAYFCASSGGLSSYNEQFFGPGTRLTVL.

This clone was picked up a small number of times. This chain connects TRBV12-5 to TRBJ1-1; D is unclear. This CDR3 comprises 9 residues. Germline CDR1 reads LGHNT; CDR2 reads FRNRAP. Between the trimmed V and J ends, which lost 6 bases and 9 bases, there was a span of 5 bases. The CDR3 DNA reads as TGTGCTAGTGGAAATAAAGCTTTCTTT. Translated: CASGNKAFF.

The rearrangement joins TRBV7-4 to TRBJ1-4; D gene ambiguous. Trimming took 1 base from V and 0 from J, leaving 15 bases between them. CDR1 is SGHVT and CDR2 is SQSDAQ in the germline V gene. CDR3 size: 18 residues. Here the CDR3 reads CASSLERSRRATNEKLFF. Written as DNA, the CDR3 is TGTGCCAGCAGCTTAGAGCGTAGCAGACGCGCAACTAATGAAAAACTGTTTTTT. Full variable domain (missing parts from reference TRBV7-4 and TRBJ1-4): GAGVSQSPRYKVAKRGRDVALRCDSISGHVTLYWYRQTLGQGSEVLTYSQSDAQRDKSGRPSGRFSAERPERSVSTLKIQRTEQGDSAVYLCASSLERSRRATNEKLFFGSGTQLSVL.

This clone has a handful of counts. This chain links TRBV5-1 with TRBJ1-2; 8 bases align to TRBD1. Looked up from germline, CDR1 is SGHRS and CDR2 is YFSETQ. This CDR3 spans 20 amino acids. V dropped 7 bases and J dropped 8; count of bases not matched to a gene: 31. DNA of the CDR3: TGCGCCAGCCGTGGGAGGGACCCACGTCAGACAGGGGCCCGGGGAGGCGGCTACACCTTC. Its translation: CASRGRDPRQTGARGGGYTF.

This CDR3 is CAWSGQGAASVPQFF. CDR3 in DNA: TGTGCCTGGAGTGGACAGGGGGCGGCCTCAGTACCGCAGTTCTTC. This chain connects TRBV30 to TRBJ2-1; the match to TRBD1 covers 10 bases. Germline V gene sequence: CDR1 GTSNPN, CDR2 SVGIG (reference sequence). J lost 12 bases, V lost 1 base, and 12 bases had no gene match. The CDR3 is made up of 15 amino acids.

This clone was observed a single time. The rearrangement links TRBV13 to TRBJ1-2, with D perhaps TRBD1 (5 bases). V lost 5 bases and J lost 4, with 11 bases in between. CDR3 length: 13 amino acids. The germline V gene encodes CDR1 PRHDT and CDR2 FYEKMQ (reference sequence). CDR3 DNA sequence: TGTGCCAGCAGCCCCAGGGTGCCCTATGGCTACACCTTC. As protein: CASSPRVPYGYTF.

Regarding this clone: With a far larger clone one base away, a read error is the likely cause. For the CDR3, the DNA is TGTGCCAGCAGTGGCGGGACAGTCAATCAGCCCCAGCATTTT. Amino acid sequence: CASSGGTVNQPQHF. The V call is TRBV2, the J call TRBJ1-5; 7 nucleotides match TRBD1. V trimming: 4 bases; J trimming: 3 bases; junction bases outside the gene matches: 3. From germline, CDR1 is SNHLY and CDR2 FYNNEI. The CDR3 spans 14 residues. Together with reference TRBV2 and TRBJ1-5, the CDR3 gives the full variable domain: EPEVTQTPSHQVTQMGQEVILRCVPISNHLYFYWYRQILGQKVEFLVSFYNNEISEKSEIFDDQFSVERPDGSNFTLKIRSTKLEDSAMYFCASSGGTVNQPQHFGDGTRLSIL.

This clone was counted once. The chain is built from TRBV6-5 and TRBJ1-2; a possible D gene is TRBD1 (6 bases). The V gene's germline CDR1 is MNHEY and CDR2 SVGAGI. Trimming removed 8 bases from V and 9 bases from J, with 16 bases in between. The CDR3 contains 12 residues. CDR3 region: CASAAPTGSYTF. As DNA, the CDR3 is TGTGCCAGCGCGGCACCGACAGGAAGCTACACCTTC.

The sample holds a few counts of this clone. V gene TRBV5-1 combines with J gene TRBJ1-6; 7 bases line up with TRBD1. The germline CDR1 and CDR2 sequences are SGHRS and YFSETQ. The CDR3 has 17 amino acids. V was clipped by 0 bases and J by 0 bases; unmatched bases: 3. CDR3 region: CASSLGTGASYNSPLHF. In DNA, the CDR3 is TGCGCCAGCAGCTTGGGCACAGGGGCCTCCTATAATTCACCCCTCCACTTT.

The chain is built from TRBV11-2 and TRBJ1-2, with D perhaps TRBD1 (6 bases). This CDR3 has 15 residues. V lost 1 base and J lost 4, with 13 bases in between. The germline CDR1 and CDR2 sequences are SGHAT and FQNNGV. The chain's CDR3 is CASSLGNRAGYGYTF. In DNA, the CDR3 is TGTGCCAGCAGCTTAGGGAACAGGGCCGGCTATGGCTACACCTTC.

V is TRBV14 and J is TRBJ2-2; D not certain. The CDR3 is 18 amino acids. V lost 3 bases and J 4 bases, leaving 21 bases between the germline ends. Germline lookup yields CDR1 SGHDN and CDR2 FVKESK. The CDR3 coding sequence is TGTGCCAGCAGCCACCATTTTTATATGGGCTCAACCACCGGGGAGCTGTTTTTT. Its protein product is CASSHHFYMGSTTGELFF.